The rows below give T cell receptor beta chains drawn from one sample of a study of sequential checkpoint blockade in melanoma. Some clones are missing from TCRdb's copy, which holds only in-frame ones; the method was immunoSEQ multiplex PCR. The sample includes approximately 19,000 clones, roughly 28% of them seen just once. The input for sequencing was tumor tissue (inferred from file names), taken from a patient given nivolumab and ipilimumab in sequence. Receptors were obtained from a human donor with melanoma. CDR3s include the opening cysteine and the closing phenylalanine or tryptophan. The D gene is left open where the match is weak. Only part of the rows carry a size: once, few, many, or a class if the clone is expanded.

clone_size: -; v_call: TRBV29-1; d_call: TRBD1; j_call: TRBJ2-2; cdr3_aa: CSVRRGLVGELFF; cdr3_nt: TGCAGCGTTCGCAGGGGGCTGGTCGGGGAGCTGTTTTTT
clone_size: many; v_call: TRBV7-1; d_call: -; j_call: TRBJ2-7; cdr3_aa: CASSSQGTTYEQYF; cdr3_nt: TGTGCCAGCAGCTCGCAGGGAACCACCTACGAGCAGTACTTC
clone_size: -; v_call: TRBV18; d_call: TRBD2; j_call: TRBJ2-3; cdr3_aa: CASQNIAGETDTQYF; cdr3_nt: TGTGCCAGCCAGAATATAGCGGGGGAAACAGATACGCAGTATTTT
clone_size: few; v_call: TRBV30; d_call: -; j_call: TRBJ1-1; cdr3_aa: CAWSVQMNTEAFF; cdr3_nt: TGTGCCTGGAGTGTACAGATGAACACTGAAGCTTTCTTT
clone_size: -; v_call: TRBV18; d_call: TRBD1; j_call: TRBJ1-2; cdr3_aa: CASSPGGQGNYGYTF; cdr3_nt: TGTGCCAGCTCACCAGGTGGACAGGGGAACTATGGCTACACCTTC
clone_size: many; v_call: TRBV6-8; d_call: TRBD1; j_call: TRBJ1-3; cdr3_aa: CASRMKRDSPSFISGNTIYF; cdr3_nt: TGTGCCAGCAGGATGAAACGGGACAGCCCGTCTTTTATCTCTGGAAACACCATATATTTT
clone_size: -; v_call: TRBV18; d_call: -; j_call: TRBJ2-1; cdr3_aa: CASSPRRTNVYNEQFF; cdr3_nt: TGTGCCAGCTCACCCAGGCGCACAAACGTATACAATGAGCAGTTCTTC
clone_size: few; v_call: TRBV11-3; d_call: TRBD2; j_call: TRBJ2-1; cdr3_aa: CASSQASGSWDEQFF; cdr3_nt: TGTGCCAGCAGCCAAGCTAGCGGGAGCTGGGATGAGCAGTTCTTC
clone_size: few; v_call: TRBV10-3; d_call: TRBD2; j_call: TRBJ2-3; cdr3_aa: CAISEGGGIIPDTQYF; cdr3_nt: TGTGCCATCAGTGAGGGGGGGGGAATAATCCCAGATACGCAGTATTTT
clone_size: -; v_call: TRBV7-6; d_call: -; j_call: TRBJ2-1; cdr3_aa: CASSPQDSYNEQFF; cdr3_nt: TGTGCCAGCAGCCCCCAGGATTCCTACAATGAGCAGTTCTTC